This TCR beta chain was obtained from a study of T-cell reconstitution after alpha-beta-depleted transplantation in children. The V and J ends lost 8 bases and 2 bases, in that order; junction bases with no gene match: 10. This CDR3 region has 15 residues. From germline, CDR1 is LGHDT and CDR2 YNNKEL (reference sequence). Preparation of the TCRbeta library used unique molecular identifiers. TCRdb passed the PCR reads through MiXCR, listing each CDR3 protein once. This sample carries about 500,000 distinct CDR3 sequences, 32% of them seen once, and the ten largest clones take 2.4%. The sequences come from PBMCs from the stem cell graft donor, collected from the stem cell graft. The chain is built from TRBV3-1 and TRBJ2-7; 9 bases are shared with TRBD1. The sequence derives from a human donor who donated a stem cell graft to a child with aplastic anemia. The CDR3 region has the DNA TGTGCCAGCCATTGGTTGCGGGACAGGGCCTACGAGCAGTACTTC. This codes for CASHWLRDRAYEQYF.